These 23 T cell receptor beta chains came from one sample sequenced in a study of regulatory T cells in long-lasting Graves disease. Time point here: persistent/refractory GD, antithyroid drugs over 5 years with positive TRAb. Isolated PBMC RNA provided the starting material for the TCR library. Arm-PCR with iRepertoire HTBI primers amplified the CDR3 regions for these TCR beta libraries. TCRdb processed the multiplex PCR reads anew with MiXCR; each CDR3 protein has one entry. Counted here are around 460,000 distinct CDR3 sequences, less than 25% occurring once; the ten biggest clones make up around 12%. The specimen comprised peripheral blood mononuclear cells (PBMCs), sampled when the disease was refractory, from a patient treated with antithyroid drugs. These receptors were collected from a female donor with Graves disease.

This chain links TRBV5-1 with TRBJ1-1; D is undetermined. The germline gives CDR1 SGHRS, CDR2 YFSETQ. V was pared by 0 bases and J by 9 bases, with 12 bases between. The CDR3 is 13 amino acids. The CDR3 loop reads CASSLVGLSKAFF. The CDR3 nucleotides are TGCGCCAGCAGCTTGGTAGGGTTGAGCAAAGCTTTCTTT.

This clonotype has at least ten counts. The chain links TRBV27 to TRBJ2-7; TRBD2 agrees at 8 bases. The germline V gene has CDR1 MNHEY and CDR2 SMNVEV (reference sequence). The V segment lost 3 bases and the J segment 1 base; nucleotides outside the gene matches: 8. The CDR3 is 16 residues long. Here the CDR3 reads CASSLWVAGGSYEQYF. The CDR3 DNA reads TGTGCCAGCAGTTTGTGGGTTGCGGGGGGTTCCTACGAGCAGTACTTC.

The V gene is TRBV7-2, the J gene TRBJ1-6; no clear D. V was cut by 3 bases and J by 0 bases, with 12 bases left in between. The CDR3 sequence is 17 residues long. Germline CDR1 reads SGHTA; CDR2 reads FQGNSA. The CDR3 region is CASSFGSVRSYNSPLHF. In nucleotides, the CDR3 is TGTGCCAGCAGCTTTGGCTCAGTTCGCTCCTATAATTCACCCCTCCACTTT. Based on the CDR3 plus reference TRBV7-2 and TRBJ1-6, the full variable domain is GAGVSQSPSNKVTEKGKDVELRCDPISGHTALYWYRQSLGQGLEFLIYFQGNSAPDKSGLPSDRFSAERTGGSVSTLTIQRTQQEDSAVYLCASSFGSVRSYNSPLHFGNGTRLTVT.

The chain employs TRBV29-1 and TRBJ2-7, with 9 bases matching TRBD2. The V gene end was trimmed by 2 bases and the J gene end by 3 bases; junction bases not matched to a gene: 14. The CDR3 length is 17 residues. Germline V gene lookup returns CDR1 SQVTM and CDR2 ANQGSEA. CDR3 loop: CSVERASGVLTRYEQYF. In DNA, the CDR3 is TGCAGCGTTGAACGGGCTAGCGGGGTGCTCACCCGCTACGAGCAGTACTTC.

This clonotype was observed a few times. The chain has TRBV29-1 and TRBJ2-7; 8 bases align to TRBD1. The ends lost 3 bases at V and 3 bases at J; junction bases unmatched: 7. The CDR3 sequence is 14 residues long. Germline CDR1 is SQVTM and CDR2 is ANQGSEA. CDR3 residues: CSVEGGQGFYEQYF. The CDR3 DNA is TGCAGCGTTGAGGGAGGACAGGGATTCTACGAGCAGTACTTC.

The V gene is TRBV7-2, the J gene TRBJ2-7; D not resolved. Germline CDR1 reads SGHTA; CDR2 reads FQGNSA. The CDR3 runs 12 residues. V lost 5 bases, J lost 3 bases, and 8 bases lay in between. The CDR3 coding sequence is TGTGCCAGCAGCGGGATTCTCTACGAGCAGTACTTC. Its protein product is CASSGILYEQYF.

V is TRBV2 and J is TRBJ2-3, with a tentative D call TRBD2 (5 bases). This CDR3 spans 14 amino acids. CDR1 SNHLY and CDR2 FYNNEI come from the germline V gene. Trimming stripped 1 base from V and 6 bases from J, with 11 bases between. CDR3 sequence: CASSEGSGGDTQYF. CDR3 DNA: TGTGCCAGCAGTGAAGGAAGCGGCGGGGATACGCAGTATTTT.

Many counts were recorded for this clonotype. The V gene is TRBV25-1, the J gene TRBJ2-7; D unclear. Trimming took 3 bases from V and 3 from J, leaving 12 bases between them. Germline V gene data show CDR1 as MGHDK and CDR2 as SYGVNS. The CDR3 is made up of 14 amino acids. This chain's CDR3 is CASSEGSVIYEQYF. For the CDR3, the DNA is TGTGCCAGCAGTGAGGGAAGCGTTATCTACGAGCAGTACTTC.

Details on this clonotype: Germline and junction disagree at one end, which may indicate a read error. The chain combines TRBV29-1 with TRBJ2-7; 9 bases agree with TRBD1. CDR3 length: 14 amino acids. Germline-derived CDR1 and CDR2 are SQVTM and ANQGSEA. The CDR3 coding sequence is TGCGGCGTTCTAACCGGGACAGGGCCCGCCGAGCAGTACTTC. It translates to CGVLTGTGPAEQYF.

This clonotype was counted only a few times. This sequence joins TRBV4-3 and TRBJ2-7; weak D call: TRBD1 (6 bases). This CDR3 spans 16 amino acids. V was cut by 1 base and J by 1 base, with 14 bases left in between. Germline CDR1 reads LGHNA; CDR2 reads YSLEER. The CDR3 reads CASSQVASGQSYEQYF. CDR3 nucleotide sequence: TGCGCCAGCAGCCAAGTAGCCAGCGGACAGTCCTACGAGCAGTACTTC.

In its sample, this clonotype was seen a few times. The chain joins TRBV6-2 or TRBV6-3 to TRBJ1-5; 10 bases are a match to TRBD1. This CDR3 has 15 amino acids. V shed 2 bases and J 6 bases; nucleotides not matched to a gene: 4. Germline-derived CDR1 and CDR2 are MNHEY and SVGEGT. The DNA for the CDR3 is TGTGCCAGCAGTTACGCCGGACAGGGGGTTCAGCCCCAGCATTTT. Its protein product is CASSYAGQGVQPQHF.

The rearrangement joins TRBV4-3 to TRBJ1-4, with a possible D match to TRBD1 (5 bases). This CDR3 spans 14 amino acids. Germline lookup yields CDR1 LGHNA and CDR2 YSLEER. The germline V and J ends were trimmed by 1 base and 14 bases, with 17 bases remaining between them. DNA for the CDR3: TGCGCCAGCAGCCAAGTGGAATCGACAGCTGGGCTGTTTTTT. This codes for CASSQVESTAGLFF.

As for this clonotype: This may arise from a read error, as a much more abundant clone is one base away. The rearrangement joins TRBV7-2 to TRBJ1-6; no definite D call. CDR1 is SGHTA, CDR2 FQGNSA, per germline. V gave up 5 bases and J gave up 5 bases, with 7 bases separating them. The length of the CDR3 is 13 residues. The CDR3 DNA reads TGTGCCAGCAGCGAGAGTGATAATTCACCCCTCCACTTT. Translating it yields CASSESDNSPLHF.

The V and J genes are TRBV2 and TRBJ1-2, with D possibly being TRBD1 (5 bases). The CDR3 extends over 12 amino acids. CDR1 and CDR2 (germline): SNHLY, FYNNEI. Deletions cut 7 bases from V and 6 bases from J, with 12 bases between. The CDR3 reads CASNPQVDGYTF. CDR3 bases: TGTGCCAGCAACCCACAGGTAGATGGCTACACCTTC.

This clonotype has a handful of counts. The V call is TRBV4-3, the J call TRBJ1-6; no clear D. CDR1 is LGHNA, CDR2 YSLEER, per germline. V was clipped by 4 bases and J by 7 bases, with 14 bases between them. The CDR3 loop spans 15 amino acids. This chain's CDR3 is CASSPALGANSPLHF. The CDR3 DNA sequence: TGCGCCAGCAGCCCGGCTTTGGGAGCGAATTCACCCCTCCACTTT.

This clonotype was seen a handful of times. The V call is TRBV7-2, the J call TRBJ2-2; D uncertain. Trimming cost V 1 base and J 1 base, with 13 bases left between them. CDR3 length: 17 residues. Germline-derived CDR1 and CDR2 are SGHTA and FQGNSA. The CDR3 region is CASSLVREHMNTGELFF. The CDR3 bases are TGTGCCAGCAGCTTAGTAAGAGAACATATGAACACCGGGGAGCTGTTTTTT.

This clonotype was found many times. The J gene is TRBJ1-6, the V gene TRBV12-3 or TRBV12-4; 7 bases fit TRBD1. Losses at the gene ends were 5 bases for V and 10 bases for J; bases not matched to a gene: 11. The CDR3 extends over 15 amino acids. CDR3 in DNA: TGTGCCAGCAGTCAAGACAGGGAGCGGCGCTCACCCCTCCACTTT. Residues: CASSQDRERRSPLHF.

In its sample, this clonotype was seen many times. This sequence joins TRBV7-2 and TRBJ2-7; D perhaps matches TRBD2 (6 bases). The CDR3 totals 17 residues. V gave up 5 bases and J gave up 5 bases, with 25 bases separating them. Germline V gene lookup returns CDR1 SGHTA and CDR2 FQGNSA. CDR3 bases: TGTGCCAGCAGCCCCCGGGGAGGCGGCTCTCTAGGGGACGAGCAGTACTTC. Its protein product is CASSPRGGGSLGDEQYF.

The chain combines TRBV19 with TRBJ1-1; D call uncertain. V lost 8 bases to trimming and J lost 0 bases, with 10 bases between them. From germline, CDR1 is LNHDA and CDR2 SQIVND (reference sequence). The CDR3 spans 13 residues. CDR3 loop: CASSDYMNTEAFF. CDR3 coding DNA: TGTGCCAGTTCGGACTACATGAACACTGAAGCTTTCTTT.

The CDR3 bases are TGTGCCAGCACCGGATTTAGCGGTTCGACATACAATGAGCAGTTCTTC. Protein product: CASTGFSGSTYNEQFF. The V gene is TRBV5-6, the J gene TRBJ2-1; the D gene is possibly TRBD2 (6 bases). CDR1 is SGHDT, CDR2 YYEEEE, per germline. V dropped 6 bases and J dropped 4 bases, with 20 bases sitting between them. The CDR3 is 16 amino acids.

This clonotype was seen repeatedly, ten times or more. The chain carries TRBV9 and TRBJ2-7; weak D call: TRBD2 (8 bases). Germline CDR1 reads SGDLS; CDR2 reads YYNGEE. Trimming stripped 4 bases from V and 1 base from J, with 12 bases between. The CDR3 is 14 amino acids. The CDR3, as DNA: TGTGCCAGCAGCTTAGCGGGACAGTCCTACGAGCAGTACTTC. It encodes CASSLAGQSYEQYF.

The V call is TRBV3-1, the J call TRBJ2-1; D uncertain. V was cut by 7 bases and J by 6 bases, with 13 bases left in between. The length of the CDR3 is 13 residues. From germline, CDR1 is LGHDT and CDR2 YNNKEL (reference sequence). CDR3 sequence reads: CASNSGVGNEQFF. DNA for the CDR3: TGTGCCAGCAATTCTGGGGTAGGCAATGAGCAGTTCTTC.

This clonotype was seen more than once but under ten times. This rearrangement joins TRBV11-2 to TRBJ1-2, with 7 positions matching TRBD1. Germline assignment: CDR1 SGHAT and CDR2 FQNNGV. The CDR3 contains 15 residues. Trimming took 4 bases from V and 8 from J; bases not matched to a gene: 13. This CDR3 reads CASSSNSGTAGGYTF. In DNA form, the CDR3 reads TGTGCCAGCAGCTCGAATTCCGGGACAGCGGGGGGCTACACCTTC. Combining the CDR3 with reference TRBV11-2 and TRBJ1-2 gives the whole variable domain EAGVAQSPRYKIIEKRQSVAFWCNPISGHATLYWYQQILGQGPKLLIQFQNNGVVDDSQLPKDRFSAERLKGVDSTLKIQPAKLEDSAVYLCASSSNSGTAGGYTFGSGTRLTVV.